This is a list of T cell receptor beta chains from one sample in a study of control samples from healthy donors and cancer patients. The table came from immunoSEQ multiplex PCR; TCRdb's copy has only in-frame clones and leaves some out. The data hold about 180,000 clones, with 90% observed a single time. The sequencing sample was made of blood. These TCRs come from a woman in her fifties or sixties in good health. CDR3s include the opening cysteine and the closing phenylalanine or tryptophan. A D gene is named only where the DNA matches it firmly. Not all rows give a size; the values are once, few, many and, for expanded clones, a class.

clone size: .; V gene: TRBV6-5; CDR3 length: 14; J gene: TRBJ1-5; D gene: .; CDR3 DNA: TGTGCCAGCAAGGAGGGTATAGCAGGTCAGCCCCAGCATTTT; CDR3 protein: CASKEGIAGQPQHF
clone size: once; V gene: TRBV4-3; CDR3 length: 19; J gene: TRBJ2-1; D gene: TRBD2; CDR3 DNA: TGCGCCAGCAGCCAAGATGCCCTGGGACTTGCGGGAGGATACAATGAGCAGTTCTTC; CDR3 protein: CASSQDALGLAGGYNEQFF
clone size: .; V gene: TRBV9; CDR3 length: 15; J gene: TRBJ1-4; D gene: .; CDR3 DNA: TGTGCCAGCAGCGTCGGACCCCGATCCACGGCAGAACTGTTTTTT; CDR3 protein: CASSVGPRSTAELFF
clone size: .; V gene: TRBV7-2; CDR3 length: 14; J gene: TRBJ2-5; D gene: .; CDR3 DNA: TGTGCCAGCAGCTTAGCGCAGGACAGTGAGACCCAGTACTTC; CDR3 protein: CASSLAQDSETQYF
clone size: .; V gene: TRBV9; CDR3 length: 16; J gene: TRBJ2-1; D gene: .; CDR3 DNA: TGTGCCAGCAGCGTAGACGCCTTCAGCTCCTACAATGAGCAGTTCTTC; CDR3 protein: CASSVDAFSSYNEQFF
clone size: .; V gene: TRBV6-5; CDR3 length: 14; J gene: TRBJ2-3; D gene: .; CDR3 DNA: TGTGCCAGCAGTTACTCGACTTTCACAGATACGCAGTATTTT; CDR3 protein: CASSYSTFTDTQYF
clone size: .; V gene: TRBV19; CDR3 length: 12; J gene: TRBJ2-5; D gene: TRBD1; CDR3 DNA: TGTGCCACCGGGACAGGGGATGAGACCCAGTACTTC; CDR3 protein: CATGTGDETQYF
clone size: .; V gene: TRBV3-1/TRBV3-2; CDR3 length: 15; J gene: TRBJ1-4; D gene: TRBD1; CDR3 DNA: TGTGCCAGCGGCGGACAGGTAGCAACTAATGAAAAACTGTTTTTT; CDR3 protein: CASGGQVATNEKLFF
clone size: .; V gene: TRBV19; CDR3 length: 15; J gene: TRBJ1-5; D gene: .; CDR3 DNA: TGTGCCAGTAGTATAGATTTAGGGGACAATCAGCCCCAGCATTTT; CDR3 protein: CASSIDLGDNQPQHF
clone size: .; V gene: TRBV9; CDR3 length: 16; J gene: TRBJ1-3; D gene: .; CDR3 DNA: TGTGCCAGCAGCCACTCCAATGGGGGGGATGAAAACACCATATATTTT; CDR3 protein: CASSHSNGGDENTIYF
clone size: .; V gene: TRBV9; CDR3 length: 14; J gene: TRBJ2-4; D gene: TRBD1; CDR3 DNA: TGTGCCAGCAGCCCCCGGACAGGGTTTCCCGTCCAGTACTTC; CDR3 protein: CASSPRTGFPVQYF
clone size: .; V gene: TRBV6-5; CDR3 length: 14; J gene: TRBJ2-1; D gene: TRBD2; CDR3 DNA: TGTGCCAGCAGCCGCGGGACTACGGACAATGAGCAGTTCTTC; CDR3 protein: CASSRGTTDNEQFF
clone size: .; V gene: TRBV5-4; CDR3 length: 14; J gene: TRBJ1-2; D gene: TRBD1; CDR3 DNA: TGTGCCAGCAGTTTGACAGGGCGGCATCATGGCTACACCTTC; CDR3 protein: CASSLTGRHHGYTF
clone size: .; V gene: TRBV5-4; CDR3 length: 15; J gene: TRBJ2-7; D gene: .; CDR3 DNA: TGTGCCAGCAGCTTGGGCGGGACGGAGGGCTACGAGCAGTACTTC; CDR3 protein: CASSLGGTEGYEQYF
clone size: .; V gene: TRBV7-8; CDR3 length: 16; J gene: TRBJ1-5; D gene: .; CDR3 DNA: TGTGCCAGCAGCTTGGCGGGGGGGCATAGCAATCAGCCCCAGCATTTT; CDR3 protein: CASSLAGGHSNQPQHF
clone size: .; V gene: TRBV5-4; CDR3 length: 14; J gene: TRBJ1-3; D gene: TRBD1; CDR3 DNA: TGTGCCAGCAGCTTGTGGGGACAGCGGATCGCCATATATTTT; CDR3 protein: CASSLWGQRIAIYF
clone size: .; V gene: TRBV5-4; CDR3 length: 12; J gene: TRBJ1-3; D gene: .; CDR3 DNA: TGTGCCAGCAGTGGTGATGGAAACACCATATATTTT; CDR3 protein: CASSGDGNTIYF